This entry lists 27 T cell receptor beta chains sequenced from one sample in a study of OX40 agonist ivuxolimab in advanced cancers. TCRdb's table, derived via immunoSEQ multiplex PCR, lists solely in-frame clones and lacks some. The sample consists of approximately 61,000 clones, 89% of them appearing once. Sequences were derived from CD4+ or CD8+ T cells sorted from blood, sampled in a trial of the OX40 agonist ivuxolimab. The receptors here all came from an adult with an advanced solid tumor such as melanoma, head and neck, liver or kidney cancer.

This clone was seen just once. The chain joins TRBV2 to TRBJ2-3; D gene uncertain. The V end was cut by 2 bases, the J end by 4 bases, with 10 bases between. The CDR3 loop spans 14 amino acids. Germline assignment: CDR1 SNHLY and CDR2 FYNNEI. The CDR3 region has the DNA TGTGCCAGCAGTGAATTGGCTAGTCCAGATACGCAGTATTTT. Amino acids: CASSELASPDTQYF.

Concerning this clone itself: The sample holds other DNA sequences that translate to the same CDR3. This sequence joins TRBV4-1 and TRBJ2-2; D gene ambiguous. The CDR3 is 14 residues long. The V gene's germline CDR1 is MGHRA and CDR2 YSYEKL. The V gene lost 3 bases and the J gene lost 2 bases, with 7 bases spanning the gap. The CDR3, as DNA: TGCGCCAGCAGCCAGGCGACCAACACCGGGGAGCTGTTTTTT. Amino acid sequence: CASSQATNTGELFF.

The chain carries TRBV28 and TRBJ2-5; the D gene could be TRBD1 or TRBD2 (6 bases each). Trimming removed 3 bases at V and 0 bases at J, with 8 bases between. Germline CDR1 MDHEN, CDR2 SYDVKM. The CDR3 totals 14 residues. The CDR3 sequence is CASSFRGDQETQYF. The CDR3 region has the DNA TGTGCCAGCAGTTTTAGGGGGGACCAAGAGACCCAGTACTTC.

The chain carries TRBV4-3 and TRBJ1-1; D is ambiguous. The CDR3 totals 15 residues. Deletions cut 0 bases from V and 1 base from J, with 9 bases between. Germline V CDR1 and CDR2: LGHNA, YSLEER. CDR3 sequence (DNA): TGCGCCAGCAGCCAAGAGGTGGGTTGGAACACTGAAGCTTTCTTT. Amino acids: CASSQEVGWNTEAFF.

The chain uses TRBV5-1 and TRBJ1-2; D remains unclear. CDR3 size: 11 residues. Looked up from germline, CDR1 is SGHRS and CDR2 is YFSETQ. Trimming shortened V by 3 bases and J by 7 bases, and 7 bases separated the two germline ends. The CDR3 region is CASSSTGGYTF. DNA of the CDR3: TGCGCCAGCAGCTCGACTGGTGGCTACACCTTC.

The chain employs TRBV10-2 and TRBJ2-7, with 11 bases that match TRBD1. J gave up 5 bases and V 6 bases, and 9 bases lay outside the gene matches. The CDR3 is made up of 15 amino acids. Germline loops: CDR1 WSHSY, CDR2 SAAADI. The CDR3 is CASREPGQGDHEQYF. The DNA for the CDR3 is TGCGCCAGCAGGGAACCGGGACAGGGGGACCACGAGCAGTACTTC.

This clone has just a few counts. The chain uses TRBV27 and TRBJ1-5; D gene ambiguous. V shed 2 bases and J shed 2 bases, with 10 bases lying between them. The CDR3 runs 15 residues. Per the germline V gene, CDR1 is MNHEY and CDR2 is SMNVEV (reference sequence). CDR3 coding DNA: TGTGCCAGCAGTTTAGGGCAGAGTGGCAATCAGCCCCAGCATTTT. Translation gives CASSLGQSGNQPQHF.

This chain connects TRBV11-2 to TRBJ2-6; D uncertain. The CDR3 is made up of 15 amino acids. Germline V CDR1 and CDR2: SGHAT, FQNNGV. Between the trimmed V and J ends, which lost 1 base and 3 bases, there was a span of 7 bases. Written as DNA, the CDR3 is TGTGCCAGCAGCTTAGTCGTCTATGGGGCCAACGTCCTGACTTTC. Translated: CASSLVVYGANVLTF.

The rearrangement links TRBV6-5 to TRBJ1-1; a weak D match, TRBD1 (5 bases). V lost 0 bases and J 5 bases, leaving 16 bases between the germline ends. Germline loops: CDR1 MNHEY, CDR2 SVGAGI. The CDR3 totals 16 residues. CDR3 amino acids: CASSYSYLGRGTEAFF. The CDR3 DNA reads as TGTGCCAGCAGTTACTCCTATTTAGGGAGGGGAACTGAAGCTTTCTTT.

The V and J genes are TRBV5-4 and TRBJ1-1; D is unresolved. Germline V gives CDR1 SGHNT, CDR2 YYREEE (reference sequence). V was trimmed by 0 bases and J by 11 bases, leaving 8 bases between them. CDR3 length equals 11 residues. CDR3 in DNA: TGTGCCAGCAGCTTGGACGGGAGGGCTTTCTTT. Translating gives CASSLDGRAFF.

This clone was counted between two and nine times. This rearrangement joins TRBV11-3 to TRBJ2-3, with TRBD2 matching 9 bases. With 1 base clipped from V and 0 bases from J, the junction kept 8 bases outside the gene matches. This CDR3 region has 18 residues. Germline values: CDR1 SGHNT, CDR2 YENEEA. The CDR3 sequence is CASSLVSRSGSSTDTQYF. The CDR3 DNA is TGTGCCAGCAGCTTAGTATCCCGTAGCGGGAGTAGCACAGATACGCAGTATTTT. The full variable domain, in which reference TRBV11-3 and TRBJ2-3 provide the parts outside the CDR3, is EAGVVQSPRYKIIEKKQPVAFWCNPISGHNTLYWYLQNLGQGPELLIRYENEEAVDDSQLPKDRFSAERLKGVDSTLKIQPAELGDSAVYLCASSLVSRSGSSTDTQYFGPGTRLTVL.

This clone was detected only once. The chain has TRBV6-1 and TRBJ2-7; TRBD2 aligns across 7 bases. The germline CDR1 and CDR2 sequences are MNHNS and SASEGT. The CDR3 totals 14 residues. V shed 3 bases, J shed 2 bases, and the junction held 4 bases outside the gene matches. Here the CDR3 reads CASSDGLAAYEQYF. The CDR3 DNA sequence: TGTGCCAGCAGTGATGGGCTAGCGGCCTACGAGCAGTACTTC.

The chain carries TRBV4-3 and TRBJ2-1, with 7 bases matching TRBD1. Germline V CDR1 and CDR2: LGHNA, YSLEER. With 0 bases clipped from V and 2 bases from J, the junction kept 1 base outside the gene matches. This CDR3 comprises 15 residues. CDR3 nucleotides: TGCGCCAGCAGCCAAGACAGGGGGACCTACAATGAGCAGTTCTTC. Its translation is CASSQDRGTYNEQFF.

This chain joins TRBV6-5 and TRBJ2-7; D is perhaps TRBD1 (5 bases). The CDR3 spans 15 residues. Germline-derived CDR1 and CDR2 are MNHEY and SVGAGI. Trimming removed 5 bases at V and 3 bases at J, with 17 bases between. The CDR3 region is CASSPSLGRYYEQYF. The CDR3 DNA is TGTGCCAGCAGTCCCTCACTGGGGCGGTACTACGAGCAGTACTTC.

This chain links TRBV5-4 with TRBJ2-1; 7 nucleotides align to TRBD2. The CDR3 totals 15 residues. CDR1 and CDR2 from the germline V gene are SGHNT and YYREEE (reference sequence). The junction had 9 bases not matched to a gene; V was cut back by 2 bases and J by 7 bases. The CDR3 is CASSLMGGPGNEQFF. DNA of the CDR3: TGTGCCAGCAGCTTAATGGGAGGGCCGGGTAATGAGCAGTTCTTC.

This clone was seen more than once but under ten times. The V and J genes are TRBV6-1 and TRBJ2-2, with unresolved D. V lost 7 bases and J 7 bases, leaving 19 bases between the germline ends. The CDR3 runs 15 residues. Germline V CDR1 and CDR2: MNHNS, SASEGT. For the CDR3, the DNA is TGTGCCAGCATCCACCCGGGTGCCGAGGTCGGGGAGCTGTTTTTT. Translated: CASIHPGAEVGELFF.

This chain connects TRBV5-5 to TRBJ1-2; unclear D gene. Between the trimmed V and J ends, which lost 4 bases and 3 bases, there was a span of 10 bases. Germline V CDR1 and CDR2: SGHKS, YYEKEE (reference sequence). The CDR3 is made up of 13 amino acids. The CDR3 DNA reads as TGTGCCAGCAGCGAGGACGGGGACTATGGCTACACCTTC. It codes for CASSEDGDYGYTF. Supplemented by reference TRBV5-5 and TRBJ1-2, the full variable domain reads DAGVTQSPTHLIKTRGQQVTLRCSPISGHKSVSWYQQVLGQGPQFIFQYYEKEERGRGNFPDRFSARQFPNYSSELNVNALLLGDSALYLCASSEDGDYGYTFGSGTRLTVV.

The CDR3 bases are TGTGCCAGCAGCGGACAGGGGCCCCGTGGGACCGGGGAGCTGTTTTTT. Translating gives CASSGQGPRGTGELFF. The V call is TRBV28, the J call TRBJ2-2; TRBD1 matches 9 bases. This CDR3 comprises 16 residues. Germline V gene lookup returns CDR1 MDHEN and CDR2 SYDVKM. V dropped 6 bases and J dropped 5; count of bases not matched to a gene: 10.

The J gene is TRBJ1-2, the V gene TRBV28; D gene ambiguous. V was pared by 5 bases and J by 8 bases, with 12 bases between. CDR1 and CDR2 from the germline V gene are MDHEN and SYDVKM. CDR3 size: 12 residues. CDR3 DNA sequence: TGTGCCAGCAGTAACCAAATGCGGGGCTACACCTTC. This gives the protein CASSNQMRGYTF.

This clone showed up just once. The rearrangement uses TRBV11-2 and TRBJ2-1; 13 bases are shared with TRBD2. The germline V gene encodes CDR1 SGHAT and CDR2 FQNNGV. Losses at the gene ends were 4 bases for V and 9 bases for J; bases not matched to a gene: 9. The CDR3 runs 16 residues. The CDR3 DNA sequence: TGTGCCAGCAGCTCTTTCGGGACTAGCGGGATGGGTGAGCAGTTCTTC. Protein product: CASSSFGTSGMGEQFF.

This clone was counted once. The chain combines TRBV28 with TRBJ2-7; possibly TRBD2 for D (6 bases). Trimming left V 5 bases short and J 7 bases short, with 18 bases between. The germline V gene has CDR1 MDHEN and CDR2 SYDVKM. This CDR3 has 14 amino acids. The CDR3 loop is CASSPTLGTLEQYF. DNA for the CDR3: TGTGCCAGCAGTCCGACCTTAGGGACTTTAGAGCAGTACTTC.

V is TRBV11-2 and J is TRBJ2-2, with a tentative D call TRBD1 (6 bases). The CDR3 extends over 14 amino acids. V was pared by 1 base and J by 3 bases, with 6 bases between. Looked up from germline, CDR1 is SGHAT and CDR2 is FQNNGV. The CDR3 nucleotides read TGTGCCAGCAGCTTAGCAGGGGACACCGGGGAGCTGTTTTTT. Protein: CASSLAGDTGELFF. The full variable domain, its missing parts supplied by reference TRBV11-2 and TRBJ2-2, is EAGVAQSPRYKIIEKRQSVAFWCNPISGHATLYWYQQILGQGPKLLIQFQNNGVVDDSQLPKDRFSAERLKGVDSTLKIQPAKLEDSAVYLCASSLAGDTGELFFGEGSRLTVL.

The rearrangement links TRBV27 to TRBJ1-3, with 7 bases lining up with TRBD1. This CDR3 is 14 amino acids long. Germline-derived CDR1 and CDR2 are MNHEY and SMNVEV (reference sequence). V lost 6 bases to trimming and J lost 4 bases; unmatched junction nucleotides: 6. The DNA for the CDR3 is TGTGCCAGCAGCCTAACAGGGGCCGGAAACACCATATATTTT. Its translation: CASSLTGAGNTIYF.

This sequence joins TRBV15 and TRBJ2-7, with D possibly matching TRBD2 (5 bases). Deletions cut 5 bases from V and 2 bases from J, with 10 bases between. The CDR3 runs to 13 residues. From germline, CDR1 is LNHNV and CDR2 YYDKDF (reference sequence). CDR3 coding DNA: TGTGCCACCAGCGGGATCGGGACCTACGAGCAGTACTTC. Protein: CATSGIGTYEQYF.

The sample holds a few counts of this clone. Other DNA sequences of this sample code for an identical CDR3. This chain joins TRBV6-5 and TRBJ1-1; weak D call: TRBD1 (6 bases). CDR3 length: 13 amino acids. Germline CDR1 reads MNHEY; CDR2 reads SVGAGI. Trimming cost V 5 bases and J 5 bases, with 12 bases left between them. CDR3 sequence (DNA): TGTGCCAGCAGTCCCAGGGGAGGGACTGAAGCTTTCTTT. This translates into CASSPRGGTEAFF.

The V gene is TRBV4-1, the J gene TRBJ2-1; D is ambiguous. Germline CDR1 reads MGHRA; CDR2 reads YSYEKL. Trimming took 1 base from V and 4 from J, leaving 11 bases between them. The CDR3 extends over 15 amino acids. The CDR3 DNA is TGCGCCAGCAGCCAAGCTGAAATGGGGTACAATGAGCAGTTCTTC. Protein: CASSQAEMGYNEQFF.

This sequence joins TRBV5-6 and TRBJ1-2; D might be TRBD1 (6 bases). The CDR3 consists of 13 residues. The germline V gene has CDR1 SGHDT and CDR2 YYEEEE. V lost 0 bases and J lost 5, with 8 bases in between. The CDR3 nucleotides are TGTGCCAGCAGCTTGGAAACAGGGTATGGCTACACCTTC. It is translated as CASSLETGYGYTF.